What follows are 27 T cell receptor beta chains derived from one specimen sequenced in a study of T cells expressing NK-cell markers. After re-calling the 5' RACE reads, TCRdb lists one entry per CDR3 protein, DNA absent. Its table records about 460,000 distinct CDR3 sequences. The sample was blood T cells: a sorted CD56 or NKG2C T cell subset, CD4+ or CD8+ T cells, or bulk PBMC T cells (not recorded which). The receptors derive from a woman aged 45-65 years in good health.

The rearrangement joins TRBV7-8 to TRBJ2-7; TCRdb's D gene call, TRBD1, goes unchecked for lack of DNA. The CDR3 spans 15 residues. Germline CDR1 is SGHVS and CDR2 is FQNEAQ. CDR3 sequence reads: CASSVGQSPSYEQYF.

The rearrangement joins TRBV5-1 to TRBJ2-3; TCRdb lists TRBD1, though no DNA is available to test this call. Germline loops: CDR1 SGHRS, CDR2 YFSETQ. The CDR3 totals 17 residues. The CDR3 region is CASSLAGRGQGPDTQYF.

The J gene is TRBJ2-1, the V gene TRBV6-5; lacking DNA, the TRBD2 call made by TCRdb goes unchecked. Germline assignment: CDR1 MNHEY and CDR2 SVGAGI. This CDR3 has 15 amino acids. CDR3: CASSDWQGPRNEQFF.

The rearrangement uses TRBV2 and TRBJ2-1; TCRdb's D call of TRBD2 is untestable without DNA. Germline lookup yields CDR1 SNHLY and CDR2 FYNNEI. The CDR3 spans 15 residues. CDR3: CASRERGGLDAEQFF.

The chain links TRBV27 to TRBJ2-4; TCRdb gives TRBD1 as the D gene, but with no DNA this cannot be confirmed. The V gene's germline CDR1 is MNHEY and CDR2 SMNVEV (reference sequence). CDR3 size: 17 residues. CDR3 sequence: CASTTLYRGLAKNIQYF.

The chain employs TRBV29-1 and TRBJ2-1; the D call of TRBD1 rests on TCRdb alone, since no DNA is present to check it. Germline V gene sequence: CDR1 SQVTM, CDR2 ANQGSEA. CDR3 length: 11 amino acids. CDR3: CSVHRQNEQFF.

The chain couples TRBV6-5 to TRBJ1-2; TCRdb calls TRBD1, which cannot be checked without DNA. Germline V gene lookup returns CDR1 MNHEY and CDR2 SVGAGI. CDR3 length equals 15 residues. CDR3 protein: CASSQTGQSPLGYTF.

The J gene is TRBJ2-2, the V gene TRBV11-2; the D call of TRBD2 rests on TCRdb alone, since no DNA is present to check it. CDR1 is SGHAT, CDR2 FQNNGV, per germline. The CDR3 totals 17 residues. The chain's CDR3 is CASSFPPSGSVNGELFF.

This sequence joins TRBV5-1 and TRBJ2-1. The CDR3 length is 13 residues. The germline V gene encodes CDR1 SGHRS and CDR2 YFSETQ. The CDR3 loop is CASSLLSSNEQFF.

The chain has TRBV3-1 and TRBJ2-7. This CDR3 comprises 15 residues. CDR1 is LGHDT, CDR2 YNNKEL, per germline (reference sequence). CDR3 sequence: CASSQGPLPSYEQYF.

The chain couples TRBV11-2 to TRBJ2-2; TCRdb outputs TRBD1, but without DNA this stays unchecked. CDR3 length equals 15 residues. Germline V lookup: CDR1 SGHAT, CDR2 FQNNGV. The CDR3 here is CASSLIGGRTGELFF.

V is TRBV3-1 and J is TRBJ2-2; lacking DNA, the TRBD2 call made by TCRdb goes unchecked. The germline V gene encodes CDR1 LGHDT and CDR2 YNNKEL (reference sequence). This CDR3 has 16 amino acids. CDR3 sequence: CASSQDPSGVTGELFF. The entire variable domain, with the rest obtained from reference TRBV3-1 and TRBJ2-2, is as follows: DTAVSQTPKYLVTQMGNDKSIKCEQNLGHDTMYWYKQDSKKFLKIMFSYNNKELIINETVPNRFSPKSPDKAHLNLHINSLELGDSAVYFCASSQDPSGVTGELFFGEGSRLTVL.

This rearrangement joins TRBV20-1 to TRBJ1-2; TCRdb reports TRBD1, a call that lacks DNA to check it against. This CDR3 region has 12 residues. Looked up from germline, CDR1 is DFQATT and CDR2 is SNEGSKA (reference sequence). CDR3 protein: CSARRTGYGYTF.

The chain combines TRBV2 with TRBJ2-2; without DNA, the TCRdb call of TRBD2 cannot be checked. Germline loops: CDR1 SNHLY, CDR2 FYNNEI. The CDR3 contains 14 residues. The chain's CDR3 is CASSGRGRTGELFF.

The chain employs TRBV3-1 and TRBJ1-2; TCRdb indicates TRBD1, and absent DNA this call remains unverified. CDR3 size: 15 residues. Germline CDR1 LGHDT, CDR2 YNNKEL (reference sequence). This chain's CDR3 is CASRRGDRLNYGYTF.

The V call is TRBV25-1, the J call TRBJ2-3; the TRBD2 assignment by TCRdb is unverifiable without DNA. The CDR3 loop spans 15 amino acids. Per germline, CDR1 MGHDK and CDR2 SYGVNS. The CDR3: CASSESGQLTDTQYF.

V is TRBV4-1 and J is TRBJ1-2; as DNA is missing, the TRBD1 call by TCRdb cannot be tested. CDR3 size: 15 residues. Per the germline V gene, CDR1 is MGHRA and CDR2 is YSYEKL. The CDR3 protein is CASSQGAAQGFGYTF.

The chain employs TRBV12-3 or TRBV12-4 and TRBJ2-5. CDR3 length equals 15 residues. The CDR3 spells CASSLAQMYQETQYF.

CDR3: CATRTGDEEKLFF. J is TRBJ1-4 and V is TRBV6-5; there is no DNA to check the TCRdb D call of TRBD1. Germline V CDR1 and CDR2: MNHEY, SVGAGI. This CDR3 has 13 residues.

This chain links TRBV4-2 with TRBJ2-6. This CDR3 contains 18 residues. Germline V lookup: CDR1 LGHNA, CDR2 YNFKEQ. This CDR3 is CASSQGLAAGSGANVLTF.

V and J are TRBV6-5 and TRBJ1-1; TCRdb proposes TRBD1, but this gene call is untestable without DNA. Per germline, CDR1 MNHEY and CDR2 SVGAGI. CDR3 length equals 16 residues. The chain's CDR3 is CASRKDRGPMNTEAFF.

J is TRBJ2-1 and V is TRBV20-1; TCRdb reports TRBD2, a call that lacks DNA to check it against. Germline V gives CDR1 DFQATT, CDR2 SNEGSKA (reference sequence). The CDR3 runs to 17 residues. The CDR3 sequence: CSARVEAGGRYRNEQFF.

The CDR3 here is CASSPGTGFSDTQYF. The chain is built from TRBV18 and TRBJ2-3; TCRdb's D call, TRBD1, is unchecked because there is no DNA. Germline V CDR1 and CDR2: KGHSH, LQKENI. The CDR3 loop spans 15 amino acids.

CDR3 region: CSARWAGQRYEQFF. This rearrangement joins TRBV20-1 to TRBJ2-1; TCRdb lists TRBD1, though no DNA is available to test this call. CDR3 size: 14 residues. Germline V gene sequence: CDR1 DFQATT, CDR2 SNEGSKA (reference sequence).

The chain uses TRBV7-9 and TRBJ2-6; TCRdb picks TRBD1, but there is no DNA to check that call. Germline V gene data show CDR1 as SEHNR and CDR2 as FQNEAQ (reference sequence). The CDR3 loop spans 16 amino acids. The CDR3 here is CASSLRGTIGANVLTF.

CDR3 protein: CASSPRDSTYNEQFF. V is TRBV18 and J is TRBJ2-1; TCRdb designates TRBD1, a call that cannot be tested without DNA. The V gene's germline CDR1 is KGHSH and CDR2 LQKENI. This CDR3 has 15 residues.

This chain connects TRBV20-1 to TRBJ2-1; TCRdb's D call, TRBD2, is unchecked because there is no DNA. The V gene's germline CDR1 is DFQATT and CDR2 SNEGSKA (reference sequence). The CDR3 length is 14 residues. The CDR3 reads CSARDRPIYNEQFF.